These 22 T cell receptor beta chains originate from one sample sequenced in a study of cytomegalovirus exposure and HLA in healthy donors. PCR used 60 Vbeta primers and 13 Jbeta primers. Repertoires were generated with immunoSEQ multiplex PCR, while TCRdb's copy carries only in-frame clones and drops some. The table records under 55,000 clones, 73% of them present only once. Specimen: PBMCs. The receptors stem from a man aged 18 to 29 in good health and CMV-seronegative.

This clone occurred a few times. The V and J genes are TRBV5-6 and TRBJ2-5, with no clear D. From germline, CDR1 is SGHDT and CDR2 YYEEEE. Trimming pared 0 bases from V and 0 bases from J, leaving 6 bases between. This CDR3 region has 14 residues. This CDR3 reads CASSLDPYQETQYF. CDR3 in DNA: TGTGCCAGCAGCTTGGATCCGTACCAAGAGACCCAGTACTTC.

The V call is TRBV5-8, the J call TRBJ1-1; D not resolved. The germline V gene encodes CDR1 SGHTS and CDR2 YDEGEE. V dropped 0 bases and J dropped 7 bases, with 4 bases sitting between them. The CDR3 runs to 11 residues. CDR3: CASSLVGEAFF. The CDR3 DNA reads TGTGCCAGCAGCTTGGTCGGTGAAGCTTTCTTT.

The chain carries TRBV29-1 and TRBJ1-5; 7 bases map to TRBD1. V gave up 5 bases and J gave up 5 bases; unmatched junction bases: 6. The CDR3 length is 13 residues. The germline V gene encodes CDR1 SQVTM and CDR2 ANQGSEA. The CDR3 reads CSVSSGTDQPQHF. The CDR3 DNA reads TGCAGCGTTTCCTCCGGGACAGATCAGCCCCAGCATTTT.

The V call is TRBV28, the J call TRBJ1-2, with D uncertain. The CDR3 spans 12 residues. Germline CDR1 is MDHEN and CDR2 is SYDVKM. Trimming took off 1 base at V and 5 bases at J, with 5 bases between the two ends. The CDR3 DNA reads TGTGCCAGCAGTTTATTTTCGTATGGCTACACCTTC. Protein product: CASSLFSYGYTF.

The CDR3 spells CASSRTSGRHEQFF. The CDR3 DNA reads TGTGCCAGCAGCCGGACTAGTGGGCGCCATGAGCAGTTCTTC. V and J are TRBV7-9 and TRBJ2-1, with 7 bases lining up with TRBD2. The CDR3 is made up of 14 amino acids. Germline V gene sequence: CDR1 SEHNR, CDR2 FQNEAQ (reference sequence). Germline trimming cut 5 bases from V and 8 bases from J; bases unmatched to any gene: 9.

The chain uses TRBV4-2 and TRBJ2-5; maybe TRBD2 (5 bases). Germline V gene data show CDR1 as LGHNA and CDR2 as YNFKEQ. V lost 1 base and J lost 3, with 12 bases in between. The length of the CDR3 is 15 residues. As DNA, the CDR3 is TGTGCCAGCAGCCAAGGAGAGGGAGTGGAAGAGACCCAGTACTTC. It is translated as CASSQGEGVEETQYF.

The rearrangement uses TRBV6-1 and TRBJ2-5, with TRBD2 matching 8 bases. CDR1 and CDR2 from the germline V gene are MNHNS and SASEGT. The CDR3 length is 15 residues. The ends lost 6 bases at V and 0 bases at J; junction bases unmatched: 6. The CDR3 protein is CASRTSANYQETQYF. In DNA form, the CDR3 reads TGTGCCAGCAGGACTAGCGCGAACTACCAAGAGACCCAGTACTTC.

This rearrangement joins TRBV19 to TRBJ1-4, with 10 bases matching TRBD1. The germline gives CDR1 LNHDA, CDR2 SQIVND (reference sequence). This CDR3 has 15 residues. The V segment lost 10 bases and the J segment 5 bases; nucleotides outside the gene matches: 10. The chain's CDR3 is CATEEPGQGNEKLFF. The CDR3 region has the DNA TGTGCCACAGAAGAACCGGGACAGGGGAATGAAAAACTGTTTTTT.

The genes are TRBV7-8 and TRBJ1-5, with unresolved D. This CDR3 region has 12 residues. Trimming cost V 5 bases and J 11 bases, with 13 bases left between them. Per germline, CDR1 SGHVS and CDR2 FQNEAQ. The CDR3 DNA is TGTGCCAGCAGCCACGAGCGAATCGCCCAGCATTTT. Translated: CASSHERIAQHF.

The chain carries TRBV27 and TRBJ1-4, with a possible D match to TRBD1 (5 bases). Trimming stripped 5 bases from V and 3 bases from J, with 10 bases between. The CDR3 spans 14 residues. Germline-derived CDR1 and CDR2 are MNHEY and SMNVEV (reference sequence). Here the CDR3 reads CASSPWGANEKLFF. CDR3 coding DNA: TGTGCCAGCAGTCCTTGGGGGGCTAATGAAAAACTGTTTTTT.

The CDR3 DNA is TGTGCCAGCAGCGTAGCGGGAGGGTCTGGGGCCAACGTCCTGACTTTC. This gives the protein CASSVAGGSGANVLTF. V gene TRBV9 combines with J gene TRBJ2-6; 8 bases are shared with TRBD2. V shed 0 bases, J shed 1 base, and the junction held 0 bases outside the gene matches. This CDR3 spans 16 amino acids. CDR1 and CDR2 from the germline V gene are SGDLS and YYNGEE.

A few counts support this clone. The gene calls are TRBV10-1 and TRBJ2-7; 7 nucleotides match TRBD2. CDR1 is WNHNN and CDR2 is SYGVQD in the germline V gene (reference sequence). Trimming took 5 bases from V and 3 from J; bases not matched to a gene: 1. The CDR3 contains 12 residues. The CDR3 DNA reads as TGCGCCAGCAGTAGCGGGGTCTACGAGCAGTACTTC. This gives the protein CASSSGVYEQYF.

This clone appeared a few times. This sequence joins TRBV6-5 and TRBJ1-1, with unresolved D. Germline V lookup: CDR1 MNHEY, CDR2 SVGAGI. The CDR3 contains 13 residues. The V end was cut by 6 bases, the J end by 1 base, with 9 bases between. The chain's CDR3 is CASSLWANTEAFF. DNA for the CDR3: TGTGCCAGCAGCCTATGGGCGAACACTGAAGCTTTCTTT.

The chain recombines TRBV6-5 with TRBJ2-7, with TRBD2 matching 12 bases. This CDR3 is built from 16 residues. Germline CDR1 MNHEY, CDR2 SVGAGI. V lost 2 bases to trimming and J lost 3 bases; unmatched junction nucleotides: 5. CDR3 coding DNA: TGTGCCAGCAGTTACAATGGACTAGCGGGGATCTACGAGCAGTACTTC. Translating gives CASSYNGLAGIYEQYF.

V is TRBV6-5 and J is TRBJ1-2; possible D gene TRBD1, 6 bases. In germline, CDR1 is MNHEY, CDR2 SVGAGI. The V and J ends lost 7 bases and 3 bases respectively, with 15 bases between them. The CDR3 runs 14 residues. Written as DNA, the CDR3 is TGTGCCAGCAACTACAGGGAAGCGGACTATGGCTACACCTTC. Its protein is CASNYREADYGYTF.

This clone occurred a few times. V usage is TRBV6-6 and J usage is TRBJ2-7, with a tentative D call TRBD2 (5 bases). CDR1 is MNHNY and CDR2 is SVGAGI in the germline V gene (reference sequence). There are 13 residues in the CDR3. V was clipped by 6 bases and J by 7 bases, with 16 bases between them. CDR3 nucleotides: TGTGCCAGCAGCTGGGATCGAACGGGAGAGCAGTACTTC. Protein product: CASSWDRTGEQYF.

The chain uses TRBV14 and TRBJ2-5; 8 nucleotides line up with TRBD2. CDR1 SGHDN and CDR2 FVKESK come from the germline V gene. J gave up 2 bases and V 2 bases, and 10 bases lay outside the gene matches. The CDR3 spans 17 residues. The CDR3: CASSQPPPGGRQETQYF. Written as DNA, the CDR3 is TGTGCCAGCAGCCAACCCCCGCCGGGAGGGCGGCAAGAGACCCAGTACTTC.

J is TRBJ1-4 and V is TRBV7-8, with 11 bases matching TRBD1. Looked up from germline, CDR1 is SGHVS and CDR2 is FQNEAQ. With V trimmed by 4 bases and J by 1 base, 8 bases remained unmatched. CDR3 length equals 18 residues. The CDR3 sequence: CASSSRTGGAGTNEKLFF. The CDR3 coding sequence is TGTGCCAGCAGCTCACGGACAGGGGGCGCGGGAACTAATGAAAAACTGTTTTTT.

This chain links TRBV7-8 with TRBJ1-5; 7 bases are a match to TRBD1. The germline CDR1 and CDR2 sequences are SGHVS and FQNEAQ. V was pared by 1 base and J by 11 bases, with 8 bases of the junction left unmatched. The CDR3 covers 14 residues. The CDR3 here is CASSLGAGGSAQHF. The CDR3 DNA reads TGTGCCAGCAGCTTAGGGGCAGGGGGAAGTGCCCAGCATTTT.

V gene TRBV6-5 combines with J gene TRBJ2-7; 7 bases agree with TRBD1. Germline V gene sequence: CDR1 MNHEY, CDR2 SVGAGI. V gave up 4 bases and J gave up 5 bases; unmatched junction bases: 2. The CDR3 extends over 12 amino acids. Here the CDR3 reads CASSWTGDEQYF. DNA of the CDR3: TGTGCCAGCAGTTGGACAGGCGACGAGCAGTACTTC.

As regards this clone: The sample carries other DNA sequences with the same CDR3. The chain combines TRBV4-3 with TRBJ2-7, with 12 positions matching TRBD2. The germline V gene has CDR1 LGHNA and CDR2 YSLEER. With 4 bases clipped from V and 0 bases from J, the junction kept 1 base outside the gene matches. This CDR3 is 15 amino acids long. The chain's CDR3 is CASSPTSGSSYEQYF. Here the CDR3 DNA reads TGCGCCAGCAGCCCGACTAGCGGGAGCTCCTACGAGCAGTACTTC.

The rearrangement uses TRBV28 and TRBJ1-5, with D hard to call. Germline V gene data show CDR1 as MDHEN and CDR2 as SYDVKM. This CDR3 is built from 12 residues. The V end was cut by 1 base, the J end by 7 bases, with 5 bases between. The CDR3 is CASSLLGQPQHF. The DNA for the CDR3 is TGTGCCAGCAGTTTATTGGGCCAGCCCCAGCATTTT. Full variable domain (outside the CDR3, taken from reference TRBV28 and TRBJ1-5): DVKVTQSSRYLVKRTGEKVFLECVQDMDHENMFWYRQDPGLGLRLIYFSYDVKMKEKGDIPEGYSVSREKKERFSLILESASTNQTSMYLCASSLLGQPQHFGDGTRLSIL.